This T cell receptor beta chain was retrieved from a study of blood T cell repertoires in COVID-19. Germline-derived CDR1 and CDR2 are MNHEY and SMNVEV (reference sequence). The CDR3 covers 15 residues. The V end was cut by 9 bases, the J end by 2 bases, with 16 bases between. Produced via immunoSEQ multiplex PCR; TCRdb's table is partial and in-frame only. The table lists about 350,000 clones, around 87% of them singletons. The genes are TRBV27 and TRBJ1-4; D perhaps matches TRBD1 (6 bases). Sequenced sample: peripheral blood. This clonotype originated in a woman in her 50s with COVID-19, enrolled during active disease. CDR3 nucleotide sequence: TGTGCCAGTAAGAAACAGGGTAGGACTAATGAAAAACTGTTTTTT. It is translated as CASKKQGRTNEKLFF. Using reference TRBV27 and TRBJ1-4 for the parts outside the CDR3, the full variable domain is EAQVTQNPRYLITVTGKKLTVTCSQNMNHEYMSWYRQDPGLGLRQIYYSMNVEVTDKGDVPEGYKVSRKEKRNFPLILESPSPNQTSLYFCASKKQGRTNEKLFFGSGTQLSVL.